This T cell receptor (beta chain) was found in a study of shared clonotypes between healthy human individuals. Overall study: Three plates were used per donor for CD4 naive, three for CD4 memory, two for CD8 naive and one for CD8 memory.

CD8 cells classed as naive were CD45RO-negative and positively selected for CCR7, excluding terminally differentiated effector memory CD45RA+ cells. Every donor was a Caucasian adult from Nashville, Tennessee. This clone was observed once. Antigen unknown. Generated by immunoSEQ multiplex PCR, the TCRdb table keeps only in-frame clones and is missing some. The data hold under 1 million clones, with 96% observed a single time. Overall study results and limits: Among a few donors, about 4.6% of naive CD4 clonotypes were found in common.

The source of this sequence is a man aged 30 to 45 in good health. Sequencing input: naive CD8+ T cells sorted from blood.

The CDR3 protein is CASTVGGRETDTQYF. CDR3 sequence (DNA): TGTGCCAGCACCGTGGGGGGACGAGAAACAGATACGCAGTATTTT. The chain recombines TRBV9 with TRBJ2-3; a weak D match, TRBD2 (6 bases). Germline V gene data show CDR1 as SGDLS and CDR2 as YYNGEE. The CDR3 sequence is 15 residues long. Trimming removed 6 bases at V and 3 bases at J, with 17 bases between.